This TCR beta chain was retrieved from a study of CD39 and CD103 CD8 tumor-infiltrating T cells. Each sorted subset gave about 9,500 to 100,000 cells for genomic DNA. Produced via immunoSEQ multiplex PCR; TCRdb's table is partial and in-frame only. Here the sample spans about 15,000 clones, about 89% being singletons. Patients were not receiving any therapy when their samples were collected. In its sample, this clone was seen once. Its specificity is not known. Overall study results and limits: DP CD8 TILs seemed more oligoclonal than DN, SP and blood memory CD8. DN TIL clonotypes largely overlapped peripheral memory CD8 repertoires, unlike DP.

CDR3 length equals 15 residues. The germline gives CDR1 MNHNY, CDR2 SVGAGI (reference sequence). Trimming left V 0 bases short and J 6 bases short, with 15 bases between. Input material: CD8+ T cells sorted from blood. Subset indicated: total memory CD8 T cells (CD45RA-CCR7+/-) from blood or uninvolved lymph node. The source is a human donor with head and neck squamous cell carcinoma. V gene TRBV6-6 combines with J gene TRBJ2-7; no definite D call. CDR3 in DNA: TGTGCCAGCAGTTACTCAGTGTTAGACGGGCGCGAGCAGTACTTC. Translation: CASSYSVLDGREQYF.